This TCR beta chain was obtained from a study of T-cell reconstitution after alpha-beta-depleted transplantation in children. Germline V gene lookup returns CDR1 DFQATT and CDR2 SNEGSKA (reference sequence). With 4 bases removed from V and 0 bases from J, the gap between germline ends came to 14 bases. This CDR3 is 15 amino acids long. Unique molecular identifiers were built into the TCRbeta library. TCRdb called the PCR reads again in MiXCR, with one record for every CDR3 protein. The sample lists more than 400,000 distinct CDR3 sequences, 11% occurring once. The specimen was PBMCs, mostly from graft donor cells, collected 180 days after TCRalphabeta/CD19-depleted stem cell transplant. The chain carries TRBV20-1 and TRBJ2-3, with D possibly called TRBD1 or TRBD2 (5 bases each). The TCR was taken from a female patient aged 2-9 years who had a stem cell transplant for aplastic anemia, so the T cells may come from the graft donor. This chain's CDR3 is CSANRDPSSTDTQYF. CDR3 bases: TGCAGTGCTAACCGGGACCCCTCGAGCACAGATACGCAGTATTTT.